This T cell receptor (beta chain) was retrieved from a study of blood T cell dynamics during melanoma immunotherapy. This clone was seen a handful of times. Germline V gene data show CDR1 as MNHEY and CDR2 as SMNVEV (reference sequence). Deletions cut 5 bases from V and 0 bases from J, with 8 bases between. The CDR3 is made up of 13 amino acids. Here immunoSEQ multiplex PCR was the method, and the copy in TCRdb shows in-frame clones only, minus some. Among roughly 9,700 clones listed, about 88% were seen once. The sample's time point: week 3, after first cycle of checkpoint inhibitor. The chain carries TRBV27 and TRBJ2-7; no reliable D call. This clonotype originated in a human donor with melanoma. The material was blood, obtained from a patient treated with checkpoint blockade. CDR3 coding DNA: TGTGCCAGCAGTCTTGGGTTCTCCTACGAGCAGTACTTC. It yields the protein CASSLGFSYEQYF.